The 15 T cell receptor beta chains reported below all come from one sample, sequenced in a study of tissue T cells after allogeneic stem cell transplantation. Profiling relied on immunoSEQ multiplex PCR, and the TCRdb table lists in-frame clones only, not all of them. The repertoire holds over 40,000 clones, with over 70% as singletons. Sequenced material: sorted cells pooled from one or two spleens. These receptors were collected from a pool of C57BL/6 mice in good health.

About this clone: Gene names and germline refer to mouse. Read sequence stops 1 residue before the CDR3 end, and the germline J gene provides the missing end. The chain is built from TRBV13-1 and TRBJ1-2, with a tentative D call TRBD1 (5 bases). The CDR3 spans 13 residues. CDR1 NSHNY and CDR2 SYGAGN come from the germline V gene. V was trimmed by 2 bases and J by 3 bases, leaving 8 bases between them. Partial CDR3 DNA: TGTGCCAGCAGTGAGCAGGGTGACTCCGACTACACC. Its translation is CASSEQGDSDYT. The full CDR3 protein reads CASSEQGDSDYTF.

On this clone itself: The gene names here belong to mouse. Coverage ceases 1 residue before the CDR3 finishes, and the germline J gene fills in the end. The chain employs TRBV5 and TRBJ1-5, with D hard to call. The CDR3 loop spans 15 amino acids. V was trimmed by 0 bases and J by 4 bases, leaving 10 bases between them. Looked up from germline, CDR1 is LGHNA and CDR2 is YNLKQL (reference sequence). CDR3 sequence: CASSQDGVRNQAPLF. The CDR3 bases that were read are TGTGCCAGCAGCCAAGACGGGGTGAGGAACCAGGCTCCGCTT.

This clone came up once. Gene names are the mouse ones. The read comes to an end 1 residue before the CDR3 does, leaving the germline J gene to fill in the end. This chain joins TRBV16 and TRBJ2-4; perhaps TRBD1 as D (6 bases). The CDR3 runs 14 residues. The germline gives CDR1 SGHSA, CDR2 FRNQAP. V was pared by 1 base and J by 3 bases, with 8 bases between. Partial CDR3 DNA: TGTGCAAGCAGCTTAGTGAGGGGGCAAAACACCTTGTAC. Amino acid sequence: CASSLVRGQNTLY. The full-length CDR3 reads as CASSLVRGQNTLYF.

This clone was seen just once. Gene names follow the mouse nomenclature. The CDR3 extends 1 residue past the end of the read, so its final part is completed from the germline J gene. The chain uses TRBV31 and TRBJ2-2; D might be TRBD1 (5 bases). The CDR3 consists of 14 residues. The germline V gene has CDR1 GKSSPN and CDR2 SITVG. V dropped 0 bases and J dropped 3 bases, with 8 bases sitting between them. CDR3 bases read: TGTGCCTGGAGTCTAGGAGGGGACACCGGGCAGCTCTAC. Residues: CAWSLGGDTGQLY. The full CDR3 sequence reads CAWSLGGDTGQLYF.

In its sample, this clone was seen a few times. Gene names and germline refer to mouse. The read ends 1 residue before the CDR3 terminus; that terminus is restored from the germline J gene. The genes are TRBV13-2 and TRBJ2-7; perhaps TRBD1 as D (5 bases). V lost 3 bases to trimming and J lost 0 bases, with 13 bases between them. CDR1 is NNHNN, CDR2 SYGAGS, per germline (reference sequence). This CDR3 is 15 amino acids long. The sequenced part of the CDR3 DNA is TGTGCCAGCGGTGGCCTCAGGGAAAGCTCCTATGAACAGTAC. This sequence encodes CASGGLRESSYEQY. The CDR3 as a whole reads CASGGLRESSYEQYF.

For this clone: Gene names are the mouse ones. The read terminates 1 residue ahead of where the CDR3 ends, so the germline J gene completes it. V gene TRBV31 combines with J gene TRBJ1-2, with D tentatively TRBD1 (5 bases). Germline CDR1 and CDR2: GKSSPN and SITVG. The CDR3 runs to 13 residues. V was clipped by 0 bases and J by 2 bases, with 7 bases between them. Incomplete CDR3 DNA: TGTGCCTGGAGTCTAGGGGACAACTCCGACTACACC. Residues: CAWSLGDNSDYT. The full-length CDR3 reads as CAWSLGDNSDYTF.

This clone turned up a few times. Genes and germline come from the mouse. The covered CDR3 bases are TGTGCCAGCAGTCGACAGGCGGCGGAACAGTAC. Its protein product is CASSRQAAEQY. The CDR3 as a whole reads CASSRQAAEQYF. J is TRBJ2-7 and V is TRBV26; D possibly corresponds to TRBD1 (6 bases). The read ends 1 residue before the CDR3 terminus; that terminus is restored from the germline J gene. V shed 4 bases and J shed 7 bases, with 11 bases lying between them. CDR1 is KGHPV and CDR2 is FQNQEV in the germline V gene (reference sequence). The length of the CDR3 is 12 residues.

Comment on this clone: The gene names given are mouse names. With the read ending 1 residue before the CDR3 end, the germline J gene is used to fill in that end. The genes are TRBV2 and TRBJ2-2; a possible D gene is TRBD2 (5 bases). The CDR3 spans 15 residues. Deletions cut 0 bases from V and 2 bases from J, with 7 bases between. The germline V gene has CDR1 LGHNA and CDR2 YSYQKL. Incomplete CDR3 DNA: TGTGCCAGCAGCCAAGAGTTGGGGAACACCGGGCAGCTCTAC. Its protein is CASSQELGNTGQLY. The complete CDR3 sequence is CASSQELGNTGQLYF.

This clone turned up a few times. Germline and genes here are mouse. The CDR3 is cut off 1 residue early in the read; its end comes from the germline J gene. V is TRBV1 and J is TRBJ1-2, with D perhaps TRBD1 (6 bases). Per the germline V gene, CDR1 is NSQYPW and CDR2 is LRSPGD (reference sequence). Trimming removed 5 bases from V and 4 bases from J, with 11 bases in between. The CDR3 is 13 amino acids. The CDR3 reads CTCSTGYGSDYTF. The sequenced CDR3 bases are TGCACCTGCAGTACAGGGTACGGCTCCGACTACACC.

About this clone itself: Gene names follow the mouse nomenclature. The read ends 1 residue shy of where the CDR3 ends; the end is completed using the germline J gene. The V call is TRBV5, the J call TRBJ1-4, with D perhaps matching TRBD1 (5 bases). This CDR3 region has 15 residues. V gave up 4 bases and J gave up 1 base, with 10 bases separating them. The germline CDR1 and CDR2 sequences are LGHNA and YNLKQL (reference sequence). The DNA read from the CDR3 is TGTGCCAGCAGCCCCGGACAACATTCCAACGAAAGATTATTT. The encoded protein is CASSPGQHSNERLF. The whole CDR3 protein reads CASSPGQHSNERLFF.

To note about this clone: Here the gene names and germline are mouse. Sequencing ends 1 residue short of the CDR3 end; the germline J gene provides the rest. The genes are TRBV14 and TRBJ2-4; 8 bases are shared with TRBD1. This CDR3 has 15 residues. CDR1 is SGHDT, CDR2 FRDEAV, per germline. The J segment lost 2 bases and the V segment lost 5 bases, leaving 7 bases of the junction unmatched. The DNA read from the CDR3 is TGTGCCAGCAGCCCTTACAGGGGGGTTCAAAACACCTTGTAC. Translated: CASSPYRGVQNTLY. The CDR3 in its entirety is CASSPYRGVQNTLYF.

For this clone: Mouse names are used for the genes. The CDR3 protein is CAWSTWGGYEQYF. Incomplete CDR3 DNA: TGTGCCTGGAGTACCTGGGGGGGTTATGAACAGTAC. The chain employs TRBV31 and TRBJ2-7; 9 bases map to TRBD2. From the germline J gene comes the end of the CDR3, since the read stops 1 residue before it. Germline V gives CDR1 GKSSPN, CDR2 SITVG. V lost 2 bases to trimming and J lost 4 bases; unmatched junction nucleotides: 3. The CDR3 runs 13 residues.

Concerning this clone itself: Gene names are the mouse ones. The read ends 1 residue early relative to the CDR3; the germline J gene fills the gap. The chain couples TRBV26 to TRBJ2-4; the match to TRBD1 covers 9 bases. The junction had 2 bases not matched to a gene; V was cut back by 1 base and J by 0 bases. CDR1 and CDR2 (germline): KGHPV, FQNQEV (reference sequence). The length of the CDR3 is 16 residues. The CDR3: CASSLWTGVSQNTLYF. The DNA read from the CDR3 is TGTGCCAGCAGTCTGTGGACAGGGGTTAGTCAAAACACCTTGTAC.

On this clone: The gene names here belong to mouse. The read ends 1 residue before the CDR3 terminus; that terminus is restored from the germline J gene. The chain combines TRBV2 with TRBJ1-1; TRBD1 matches 8 bases. V was clipped by 0 bases and J by 4 bases; unmatched bases: 1. This CDR3 has 14 amino acids. Germline CDR1 and CDR2: LGHNA and YSYQKL. CDR3 sequence reads: CASSQDRGRTEVFF. The sequenced part of the CDR3 DNA is TGTGCCAGCAGCCAAGACAGGGGGCGCACAGAAGTCTTC. The whole variable domain, filled in from reference TRBV2 and TRBJ1-1, reads DPKIIQKPKYLVAVTGSEKILICEQYLGHNAMYWYRQSAKKPLEFMFSYSYQKLMDNQTASSRFQPQSSKKNHLDLQITALKPDDSATYFCASSQDRGRTEVFFGKGTRLTVV.

This clone has a single count. The listed genes are named as in mouse. Read sequence stops 1 residue before the CDR3 end, and the germline J gene provides the missing end. The genes are TRBV15 and TRBJ2-5; TRBD2 matches at 11 bases. V lost 5 bases to trimming and J lost 5 bases; unmatched junction nucleotides: 3. Germline loops: CDR1 SGHND, CDR2 FRSKSL. This CDR3 is 14 amino acids long. The part of the CDR3 DNA that was read is TGTGCCAGCAGTCGACTGGGGGGGGGAGACACCCAGTAC. Protein sequence: CASSRLGGGDTQY. The whole CDR3 reads CASSRLGGGDTQYF.